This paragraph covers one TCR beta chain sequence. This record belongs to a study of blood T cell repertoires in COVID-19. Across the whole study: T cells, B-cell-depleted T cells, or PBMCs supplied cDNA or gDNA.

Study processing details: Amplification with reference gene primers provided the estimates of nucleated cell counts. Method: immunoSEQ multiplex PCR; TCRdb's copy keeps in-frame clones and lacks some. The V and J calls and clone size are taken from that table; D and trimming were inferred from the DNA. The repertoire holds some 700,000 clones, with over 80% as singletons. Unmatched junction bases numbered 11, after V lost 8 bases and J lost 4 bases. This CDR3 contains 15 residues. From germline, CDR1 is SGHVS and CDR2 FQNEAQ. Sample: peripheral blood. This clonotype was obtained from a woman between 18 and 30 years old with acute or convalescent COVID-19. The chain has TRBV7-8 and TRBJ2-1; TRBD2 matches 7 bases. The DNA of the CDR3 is TGTGCCAGCGTCAACGTGGGGGGGATTTACAATGAGCAGTTCTTC. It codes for CASVNVGGIYNEQFF.